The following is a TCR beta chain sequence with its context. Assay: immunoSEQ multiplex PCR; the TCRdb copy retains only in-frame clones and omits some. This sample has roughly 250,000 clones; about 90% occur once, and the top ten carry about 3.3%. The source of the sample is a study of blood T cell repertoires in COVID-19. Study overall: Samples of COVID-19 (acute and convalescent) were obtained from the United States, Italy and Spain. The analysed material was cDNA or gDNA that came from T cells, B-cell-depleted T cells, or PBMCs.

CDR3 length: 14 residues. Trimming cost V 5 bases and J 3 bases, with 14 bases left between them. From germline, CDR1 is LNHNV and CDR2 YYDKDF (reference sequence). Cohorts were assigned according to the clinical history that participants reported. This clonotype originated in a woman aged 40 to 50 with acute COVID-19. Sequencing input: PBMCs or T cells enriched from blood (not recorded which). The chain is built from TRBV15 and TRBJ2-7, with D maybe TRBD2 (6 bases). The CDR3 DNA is TGTGCCACCAGCCGGGAGAAGTTTAGCTACGAGCAGTACTTC. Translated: CATSREKFSYEQYF. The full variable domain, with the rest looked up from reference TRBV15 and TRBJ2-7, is DAMVIQNPRYQVTQFGKPVTLSCSQTLNHNVMYWYQQKSSQAPKLLFHYYDKDFNNEADTPDNFQSRRPNTSFCFLDIRSPGLGDTAMYLCATSREKFSYEQYFGPGTRLTVT.